The next 2 T cell receptor beta chains were all read from a single sample in a study of vaccination effects on CD4 cells after COVID-19. Cells that had been cultured for approximately eleven days were the source of isolated CD4+ T cells. Each person got two doses of an mRNA SARS-CoV-2 vaccine, BNT162b2 or mRNA-1273. Clones were sequenced by immunoSEQ multiplex PCR, and TCRdb holds only the in-frame ones, with some missing. The sample contains nearly 45,000 clones, around 70% of which appear only once. For these receptors, no antigen is known. The source was CD4+ T cells from PBMCs cultured without peptide, collected after COVID-19 vaccination. The origin of the receptors is a human donor who received a COVID-19 vaccine.

This clone was seen a few times. J is TRBJ2-7 and V is TRBV18; 8 nucleotides match TRBD1. Germline CDR1 KGHSH, CDR2 LQKENI. The CDR3 spans 15 residues. V shed 2 bases and J 3 bases; nucleotides not matched to a gene: 6. CDR3 residues: CASSPTGQGFYEQYF. For the CDR3, the DNA is TGTGCCAGCTCACCAACCGGACAGGGTTTCTACGAGCAGTACTTC.

The gene calls are TRBV27 and TRBJ2-2; 7 bases match TRBD1. The CDR3 length is 15 residues. The V gene's germline CDR1 is MNHEY and CDR2 SMNVEV (reference sequence). J gave up 3 bases and V 3 bases, and 4 bases lay outside the gene matches. CDR3 DNA: TGTGCCAGCAGTTTGGTGGGGACAGACACCGGGGAGCTGTTTTTT. The encoded protein is CASSLVGTDTGELFF.